The T cell receptor beta chain under discussion was sequenced for a study of spatial heterogeneity in lung cancer. Study at large: Beta-chain sequences were consistently detected more often than alpha-chain sequences.

This CDR3 comprises 13 residues. Trimming removed 6 bases at V and 2 bases at J, with 10 bases between. The germline gives CDR1 MDHEN, CDR2 SYDVKM. Findings and limits, study-wide: Detection of ubiquitous tumor TCRs in blood was higher at resection than follow-up.

This clonotype appeared many times. Antigen: not known. TCRdb redid the calling of the 5' RACE reads with MiXCR, one entry per CDR3 protein. This table holds more than 10,000 distinct CDR3 sequences, around 15% found once. The time point: sample taken at primary tumor resection. Unsorted tumor, nontumor lung tissue or cryopreserved PBMC supplied the whole RNA. The chain is built from TRBV28 and TRBJ1-2; possibly TRBD1 for D (5 bases). Sequenced material: PBMCs, taken at surgery. This clonotype was sampled from a male donor with early-stage non-small cell lung cancer. The DNA for the CDR3 is TGTGCCAGCAGCTCGACAGTGAACTATGGCTACACCTTC. Encoded protein: CASSSTVNYGYTF.